A single sample gave rise to the 25 T cell receptor beta chains below, sequenced in a study of T cell changes during pregnancy in multiple sclerosis. The assay was immunoSEQ multiplex PCR, and TCRdb's table has in-frame clones only and misses some. The data hold under 100,000 clones, with 85% to 95% observed a single time. The sample here was peripheral blood, taken in the third trimester of pregnancy. All receptors come from a female donor with multiple sclerosis, enrolled in a pregnancy study.

This rearrangement joins TRBV7-8 to TRBJ2-1; 7 positions agree with TRBD2. V lost 5 bases, J lost 0 bases, and 10 bases stayed unmatched. In germline, CDR1 is SGHVS, CDR2 FQNEAQ. This CDR3 has 17 residues. CDR3 protein: CASSALVGGISYNEQFF. CDR3 nucleotide sequence: TGTGCCAGCAGCGCCCTAGTCGGGGGGATCTCCTACAATGAGCAGTTCTTC.

The chain carries TRBV4-1 and TRBJ1-5; TRBD1 aligns across 8 bases. The germline V gene has CDR1 MGHRA and CDR2 YSYEKL. The CDR3 loop spans 16 amino acids. J was trimmed by 4 bases and V by 1 base; bases with no gene match: 6. Here the CDR3 reads CASSQGWTGRNQPQHF. DNA of the CDR3: TGCGCCAGCAGCCAAGGATGGACAGGGCGGAATCAGCCCCAGCATTTT.

The chain links TRBV23-1 to TRBJ2-3, with TRBD2 identical over 8 bases. TRBV23-1 is an ORF, with its function uncertain. V gave up 3 bases and J gave up 5 bases; unmatched junction bases: 10. This CDR3 has 16 amino acids. In DNA form, the CDR3 reads TGCGCCAGCAGTCATCCTCCCCGGGGGGGCCTAGATACGCAGTATTTT. Its translation is CASSHPPRGGLDTQYF.

V gene TRBV15 combines with J gene TRBJ2-1; weak D call: TRBD2 (6 bases). Trimming took off 0 bases at V and 5 bases at J, with 17 bases between the two ends. The CDR3 totals 17 residues. Germline lookup yields CDR1 LNHNV and CDR2 YYDKDF (reference sequence). The chain's CDR3 is CATSRDLSAGRHNEQFF. The CDR3 region has the DNA TGTGCCACCAGCAGAGATCTTTCGGCGGGGCGCCACAATGAGCAGTTCTTC.

This chain connects TRBV7-9 to TRBJ2-3; 13 nucleotides line up with TRBD2. Germline V gives CDR1 SEHNR, CDR2 FQNEAQ (reference sequence). The CDR3 runs 18 residues. Unmatched junction bases numbered 7, after V lost 4 bases and J lost 0 bases. CDR3 region: CASSYGLAGETSTDTQYF. The CDR3 bases are TGTGCCAGCAGCTACGGACTAGCGGGGGAAACTAGCACAGATACGCAGTATTTT.

The V gene is TRBV4-1, the J gene TRBJ1-2; the match to TRBD1 covers 9 bases. Per germline, CDR1 MGHRA and CDR2 YSYEKL. V lost 2 bases, J lost 6 bases, and 7 bases stayed unmatched. The CDR3 runs to 15 residues. The CDR3 sequence: CASSQTLGTGNGYTF. The CDR3 nucleotides read TGCGCCAGCAGCCAAACTCTCGGGACAGGGAATGGCTACACCTTC.

This clone has only one observation. This sequence joins TRBV11-2 and TRBJ1-5, with 7 bases that match TRBD1. The CDR3 spans 15 residues. From germline, CDR1 is SGHAT and CDR2 FQNNGV. Trimming at V came to 2 bases and at J to 2 bases, leaving 3 bases not matched to a gene. In DNA, the CDR3 is TGTGCCAGCAGCTTACAGGGGGAGGGCAATCAGCCCCAGCATTTT. Its protein is CASSLQGEGNQPQHF.

V is TRBV7-8 and J is TRBJ2-1; 7 bases agree with TRBD1. Germline CDR1 and CDR2: SGHVS and FQNEAQ. J gave up 3 bases and V 4 bases, and 18 bases lay outside the gene matches. The CDR3 has 19 residues. The CDR3 reads CASSSTQQGTIPVYNEQFF. In DNA, the CDR3 is TGTGCCAGCAGCTCCACTCAACAGGGGACGATACCCGTCTACAATGAGCAGTTCTTC.

The gene calls are TRBV11-2 and TRBJ2-7, with D tentatively TRBD2 (6 bases). From germline, CDR1 is SGHAT and CDR2 FQNNGV. The CDR3 loop spans 16 amino acids. Trimming removed 0 bases from V and 9 bases from J, with 21 bases in between. CDR3: CASSLDRVGRGLGQYF. CDR3 in DNA: TGTGCCAGCAGCTTAGATAGGGTAGGGCGGGGACTTGGGCAGTACTTC.

The V call is TRBV7-6, the J call TRBJ2-7, with TRBD1 identical over 7 bases. Germline CDR1 SGHVS, CDR2 FNYEAQ. CDR3 length equals 14 residues. The V gene end was trimmed by 1 base and the J gene end by 4 bases; junction bases not matched to a gene: 4. CDR3 sequence: CASSLGTGAYEQYF. The CDR3 nucleotides read TGTGCCAGCAGCTTAGGGACAGGAGCATACGAGCAGTACTTC.

The chain recombines TRBV5-1 with TRBJ1-3; D not resolved. This CDR3 is 17 amino acids long. CDR1 and CDR2 (germline): SGHRS, YFSETQ. Trimming shortened V by 4 bases and J by 0 bases, and 17 bases separated the two germline ends. The CDR3: CASSPRSGDPSGNTIYF. DNA of the CDR3: TGCGCCAGCAGCCCAAGGTCGGGTGACCCCTCTGGAAACACCATATATTTT.

This clone was seen just once. The chain is built from TRBV5-6 and TRBJ2-7, with D unresolved. There are 12 residues in the CDR3. CDR1 is SGHDT, CDR2 YYEEEE, per germline. Trimming left V 4 bases short and J 3 bases short, with 8 bases between. CDR3 in amino acids: CASSGLNYEQYF. The CDR3 DNA reads as TGTGCCAGCAGCGGCCTGAACTACGAGCAGTACTTC.

The genes are TRBV6-1 and TRBJ1-1; D not resolved. The CDR3 has 13 residues. Deletions cut 0 bases from V and 8 bases from J, with 10 bases between. Germline V gives CDR1 MNHNS, CDR2 SASEGT. The CDR3 loop is CASSEALRSEAFF. As DNA, the CDR3 is TGTGCCAGCAGTGAAGCGCTTCGTAGCGAAGCTTTCTTT.

The rearrangement joins TRBV9 to TRBJ2-3, with 14 bases fitting TRBD2. The junction had 9 bases not matched to a gene; V was cut back by 5 bases and J by 4 bases. The germline CDR1 and CDR2 sequences are SGDLS and YYNGEE. CDR3 length equals 17 residues. The CDR3 DNA sequence: TGTGCCAGCAGTCCCGGACTAGCGGGGGGAGCCGCAGATACGCAGTATTTT. It translates to CASSPGLAGGAADTQYF. Complete variable domain (other parts from reference TRBV9 and TRBJ2-3): DSGVTQTPKHLITATGQRVTLRCSPRSGDLSVYWYQQSLDQGLQFLIQYYNGEERAKGNILERFSAQQFPDLHSELNLSSLELGDSALYFCASSPGLAGGAADTQYFGPGTRLTVL.

The chain links TRBV20-1 to TRBJ1-1, with 8 bases aligning to TRBD1. This CDR3 contains 11 residues. Per the germline V gene, CDR1 is DFQATT and CDR2 is SNEGSKA (reference sequence). V shed 8 bases, J shed 11 bases, and the junction held 10 bases outside the gene matches. The CDR3 DNA is TGCAGTCCCGGACAGGGCGTTAGGGCTTTCTTT. Amino acid sequence: CSPGQGVRAFF.

DNA of the CDR3: TGTGCCAGCAGCTTAGGGGGCGGGGGGCTTGGTAGCTCCTACGAGCAGTACTTC. It yields the protein CASSLGGGGLGSSYEQYF. This chain links TRBV7-9 with TRBJ2-7, with 8 bases that match TRBD2. Germline lookup yields CDR1 SEHNR and CDR2 FQNEAQ (reference sequence). V gave up 1 base and J gave up 0 bases; unmatched junction bases: 11. The CDR3 sequence is 18 residues long.

A few counts support this clone. The chain links TRBV6-5 to TRBJ1-1; D uncertain. This CDR3 is built from 14 residues. The V gene's germline CDR1 is MNHEY and CDR2 SVGAGI. V shed 5 bases and J shed 8 bases, with 18 bases lying between them. The CDR3 DNA reads TGTGCCAGCAGTCAAACCGGGGAGAATGAGGAAGCTTTCTTT. This translates into CASSQTGENEEAFF.

V is TRBV2 and J is TRBJ1-2; D gene unclear. V was clipped by 5 bases and J by 2 bases, with 18 bases between them. Germline-derived CDR1 and CDR2 are SNHLY and FYNNEI. The CDR3 runs 16 residues. The CDR3 region is CASSLQTENPNYGYTF. Written as DNA, the CDR3 is TGTGCCAGCAGTCTACAGACGGAAAATCCGAACTATGGCTACACCTTC.

The chain carries TRBV6-1 and TRBJ1-2, with D possibly TRBD1 on 6 matching bases. The V and J ends lost 2 bases and 4 bases respectively, with 17 bases between them. This CDR3 spans 16 amino acids. The germline V gene has CDR1 MNHNS and CDR2 SASEGT. As DNA, the CDR3 is TGTGCCAGCAGTGAATCGAGCGGGGGGCGGTTCTATGGCTACACCTTC. Translation gives CASSESSGGRFYGYTF.

The table lists this clone with a count of one. CDR3 in amino acids: CAWREGPGPDNEKLFF. The CDR3 DNA follows: TGTGCCTGGAGGGAGGGACCGGGACCAGATAATGAAAAACTGTTTTTT. This chain uses TRBV30 with TRBJ1-4; TRBD1 might be the D (5 bases). The germline V gene encodes CDR1 GTSNPN and CDR2 SVGIG (reference sequence). The CDR3 sequence is 16 residues long. Trimming stripped 3 bases from V and 4 bases from J, with 18 bases between.

This chain links TRBV2 with TRBJ1-6, with D maybe TRBD1 (5 bases). Trimming removed 7 bases from V and 7 bases from J, with 17 bases in between. The CDR3 has 15 amino acids. CDR1 and CDR2 from the germline V gene are SNHLY and FYNNEI. CDR3 in amino acids: CASKSDSLSNSPLHF. In DNA form, the CDR3 reads TGTGCCAGCAAGAGCGACAGTTTATCAAATTCACCCCTCCACTTT.

The table lists this clone with a count of one. The rearrangement uses TRBV5-4 and TRBJ1-3, with a possible D match to TRBD1 (6 bases). CDR1 and CDR2 from the germline V gene are SGHNT and YYREEE (reference sequence). CDR3 size: 14 residues. The V end lost 4 bases, the J end lost 11 bases, and 19 bases lay between the germline ends. The CDR3 loop is CASSQGTDTDAIYF. In nucleotides, the CDR3 is TGTGCCAGCAGCCAGGGGACGGATACCGACGCCATATATTTT.

The chain combines TRBV7-6 with TRBJ2-1, with 9 bases fitting TRBD2. The V and J ends lost 3 bases and 1 base, in that order; junction bases with no gene match: 4. Germline V gene sequence: CDR1 SGHVS, CDR2 FNYEAQ. The CDR3 is made up of 16 amino acids. The CDR3 DNA reads as TGTGCCAGCAGCTTCAGAGCGGGGGGATCCTACAATGAGCAGTTCTTC. It encodes CASSFRAGGSYNEQFF. The full variable domain, with the rest looked up from reference TRBV7-6 and TRBJ2-1, is GAGVSQSPRYKVTKRGQDVALRCDPISGHVSLYWYRQALGQGPEFLTYFNYEAQQDKSGLPNDRFSAERPEGSISTLTIQRTEQRDSAMYRCASSFRAGGSYNEQFFGPGTRLTVL.

CDR3 sequence reads: CASSLGFGAARAADTQYF. The CDR3 coding sequence is TGTGCCAGCAGCTTAGGGTTCGGAGCGGCCCGGGCGGCAGATACGCAGTATTTT. The rearrangement joins TRBV7-9 to TRBJ2-3; tentatively, D is TRBD2 (5 bases). This CDR3 is built from 18 residues. Between the trimmed V and J ends, which lost 1 base and 4 bases, there was a span of 21 bases. Germline assignment: CDR1 SEHNR and CDR2 FQNEAQ (reference sequence).

The chain carries TRBV7-9 and TRBJ1-4; possible D gene TRBD1, 6 bases. CDR3 length equals 14 residues. V lost 5 bases to trimming and J lost 8 bases, with 15 bases between them. Looked up from germline, CDR1 is SEHNR and CDR2 is FQNEAQ (reference sequence). CDR3 protein: CASSQGAGEEKLFF. CDR3 nucleotides: TGTGCCAGCAGCCAAGGGGCAGGGGAGGAAAAACTGTTTTTT.